These T cell receptor beta chains were read from a single sample in a study of T cell responses to AZD1222 COVID-19 vaccine. Sequenced by immunoSEQ multiplex PCR; TCRdb stores in-frame clones only, minus some. This table holds roughly 93,000 clones, 80% to 90% found once. Sequenced material: peripheral blood, taken on day 0 of AZD1222 vaccination. Receptors were obtained from an adult in good health. CDR3s include the opening cysteine and the closing phenylalanine or tryptophan. The D gene is left open where the match is weak. Where a row states a size, it is once, few, many or the class of an expanded clone; other rows omit it.

TRBV7-9	-	-	TRBJ2-2	TGTGCCAGCAGCTTAGGCAACGGGGAGCTGTTTTTT	CASSLGNGELFF
TRBV30	-	few	TRBJ1-1	TGTGCCTGGAGTGTACCAGGGACCGGAGTTCGAGCTTTCTTT	CAWSVPGTGVRAFF
TRBV4-2	-	-	TRBJ1-6	TGTGCCAGCAGCCAAGTGGTGGGCCAGGGTGGTTCACCCCTCCACTTT	CASSQVVGQGGSPLHF
TRBV24-1	-	-	TRBJ2-3	TGTGCCACCAGTGATTCCGGGATCACAGATACGCAGTATTTT	CATSDSGITDTQYF
TRBV7-2	TRBD2	-	TRBJ2-7	TGTGCCAGCAGCTTAGAGACTAGCGCATCCTACGAGCAGTACTTC	CASSLETSASYEQYF
TRBV5-1	-	-	TRBJ1-4	TGCGCCAGCAGCTTGGAGCCAACTAATGAAAAACTGTTTTTT	CASSLEPTNEKLFF
TRBV27	-	-	TRBJ2-7	TGTGCCAGCAGTTCGGGGGACTCCTACGAGCAGTACTTC	CASSSGDSYEQYF
TRBV24-1	TRBD1	-	TRBJ2-3	TGTGCCACCAGTGACCCCGGACAGGGGGGCGCAGATACGCAGTATTTT	CATSDPGQGGADTQYF
TRBV2	-	-	TRBJ1-5	TGTGCCAGCAGTAGACCCGGCGCAGACCAGCCCCAGCATTTT	CASSRPGADQPQHF
TRBV5-6	-	-	TRBJ2-7	TGTGCCAGCAGCTCTCTGGCAGGGGGGATGTACGAGCAGTACTTC	CASSSLAGGMYEQYF
TRBV3-1/TRBV3-2	-	-	TRBJ1-4	TGTGCCAGCAGCCAAGGGGGCGCGTGGGCGAAGAATGAAAAACTGTTTTTT	CASSQGGAWAKNEKLFF
TRBV7-2	-	-	TRBJ1-6	TGTGCCAGCAGCGGTTCGGGAACACCACCCCTCCACTTT	CASSGSGTPPLHF
TRBV11-3	-	-	TRBJ2-7	TGTGCCAGCAGCTTCTCGGGGTCGATATACGAGCAGTACTTC	CASSFSGSIYEQYF
TRBV5-1	-	once	TRBJ2-3	TGCGCCAGCAGCTCTCAGGGAGCAGGGACAGATACGCAGTATTTT	CASSSQGAGTDTQYF
TRBV7-7	-	once	TRBJ2-2	TGTGCTAGCAGCCCCTCTGGCACCGGGGAGCTGTTTTTT	CASSPSGTGELFF
TRBV7-8	-	-	TRBJ1-1	TGTGCCAGCAGCTTAGCTGTGGGTTCGGACACTGAAGCTTTCTTT	CASSLAVGSDTEAFF
TRBV5-8	-	-	TRBJ2-3	TGTGCCACCAACACACAGGGCCCAGATACGCAGTATTTT	CATNTQGPDTQYF
TRBV18	TRBD1	-	TRBJ1-1	TGTGCCAGCTACCGACAGGGGGCGAGCACTGAAGCTTTCTTT	CASYRQGASTEAFF
TRBV6-5	-	-	TRBJ1-2	TGTGCCAGCACTTCACAGGGTAACTATGGCTACACCTTC	CASTSQGNYGYTF
TRBV19	TRBD1	-	TRBJ1-2	TGTGCCAGTAGTATAGATGCGACAGGGGGCGCGAATGGCTACACCTTC	CASSIDATGGANGYTF
TRBV5-1	-	-	TRBJ2-1	TGCGCCAGCAGCCAAATGCCGGACAGCAATGAGCAGTTCTTC	CASSQMPDSNEQFF
TRBV4-2	-	-	TRBJ1-2	TGTGCCAGCAGCCAAGGGCAGCAGAACTATGGCTACACCTTC	CASSQGQQNYGYTF
TRBV18	-	-	TRBJ1-1	TGTGCCAGCTCACCATATTGGCAGGGGAACACTGAAGCTTTCTTT	CASSPYWQGNTEAFF
TRBV5-1	TRBD1	few	TRBJ1-3	TGCGCCAGCAGCTTGGGAGACAGGGGACCACTCTCTGGAAACACCATATATTTT	CASSLGDRGPLSGNTIYF
TRBV5-1	-	-	TRBJ1-1	TGCGCCAGCAGCTTGGGGCCCCAAACTGAAGCTTTCTTT	CASSLGPQTEAFF
TRBV11-2	-	-	TRBJ1-5	TGTGCCAGCAGCACAGACCTAAATCAGCCCCAGCATTTT	CASSTDLNQPQHF
TRBV5-6	-	-	TRBJ2-5	TGTGCCAGCAGCTCAGGGCAGGAGACCCAGTACTTC	CASSSGQETQYF
TRBV30	TRBD2	-	TRBJ2-3	TGTGCCTGGGCTGCGGGAGGTCCTGGGGATACGCAGTATTTT	CAWAAGGPGDTQYF
TRBV6-5	-	-	TRBJ2-2	TGTGCCAGCACGAGGACCGGGGGTGCCGGGGAGCTGTTTTTT	CASTRTGGAGELFF
TRBV6-5	-	-	TRBJ1-1	TGTGCCAGCAGTTACGGCGGGAACACTGAAGCTTTCTTT	CASSYGGNTEAFF
TRBV6-4	-	-	TRBJ2-2	TGTGCCAGCAGTGCAGAGGCAGGGTCGAACACCGGGGAGCTGTTTTTT	CASSAEAGSNTGELFF
TRBV11-3	-	-	TRBJ1-5	TGTGCCAGCAGCCGGGTCCCTAATCAGCCCCAGCATTTT	CASSRVPNQPQHF
TRBV9	TRBD1	-	TRBJ2-3	TGTGCCAGCAGCGTGTGGGACAGCTACACAGATACGCAGTATTTT	CASSVWDSYTDTQYF
TRBV29-1	-	-	TRBJ2-3	TGCAGCGTTGAGGGGGAGGAGAGAAGAGATACGCAGTATTTT	CSVEGEERRDTQYF
TRBV6-5	-	-	TRBJ2-5	TGTGCCAGCAGGAAACTAGGACGGTCACAAGAGACCCAGTACTTC	CASRKLGRSQETQYF
TRBV7-3	TRBD1	-	TRBJ1-1	TGTGCCAGCAGCTTAACGATGGGACAGGGGGAAGCTTTCTTT	CASSLTMGQGEAFF
TRBV21-1	-	once	TRBJ2-7	TGTGCCAGCAGCGGCTCTACCCAAGAGAGGTACGAGCAGTACTTC	CASSGSTQERYEQYF
TRBV23-1	-	-	TRBJ2-5	TGCGCCAGCAGTCAATCTAAGTATGGGGAGACCCAGTACTTC	CASSQSKYGETQYF
TRBV10-3	-	-	TRBJ2-2	TGTGCCATCAGTGAGATACGGCTAGGGATCGGGGAGCTGTTTTTT	CAISEIRLGIGELFF
TRBV9	TRBD2	-	TRBJ2-1	TGTGCCAGCAGCGTCCTCCCAGGACTAGGGCCGGAAACTGAGCAGTTCTTC	CASSVLPGLGPETEQFF
TRBV7-9	TRBD1	-	TRBJ1-1	TGTGCCAGCAGCTTTGGGACAGGGGCTCCGAACACTGAAGCTTTCTTT	CASSFGTGAPNTEAFF
TRBV5-1	TRBD1	-	TRBJ1-2	TGCGCCAGCAGCCCCGGACAGGAAACACATGGCTACACCTTC	CASSPGQETHGYTF
TRBV9	TRBD1	-	TRBJ1-2	TGTGCCAGCAGCGTAGCCCGGGACAGGGTTTCTGAGTATGGCTACACCTTC	CASSVARDRVSEYGYTF
TRBV11-3	-	-	TRBJ2-3	TGTGCCAGCAGCTTACAGGGCACAGATACGCAGTATTTT	CASSLQGTDTQYF
TRBV7-9	TRBD1	-	TRBJ2-7	TGTGCCAGCAGCTTACCACAGGGGGGTGGAGGGACAGGACGGTACGAGCAGTACTTC	CASSLPQGGGGTGRYEQYF
TRBV4-1	-	few	TRBJ2-7	TGCGCCAGCAGCCAAAATCTCGCCGGGGGGCAGTACTTC	CASSQNLAGGQYF
TRBV15	TRBD2	once	TRBJ2-3	TGTGCCACCAGCAGAGGTTGGAGCGGGAGGCTTGATACGCAGTATTTT	CATSRGWSGRLDTQYF
TRBV18	-	-	TRBJ1-4	TGTGCCAGCTCGCAAACAGGAGCAACTAATGAAAAACTGTTTTTT	CASSQTGATNEKLFF
TRBV5-4	-	once	TRBJ2-3	TGTGCCTCCAGAACAGGGACGTCGACAGATACGCAGTATTTT	CASRTGTSTDTQYF
TRBV7-8	-	-	TRBJ2-7	TGTGCCAGCAGCTTAGTGGGCGGGACCTCCTACGAGCAGTACTTC	CASSLVGGTSYEQYF
TRBV5-1	TRBD2	-	TRBJ2-3	TGCGCCAGCAGCTTGGGGCGGGGGGTCACAGATACGCAGTATTTT	CASSLGRGVTDTQYF
TRBV9	TRBD2	-	TRBJ2-3	TGTGCCAGCAGCTTCAGCTCTAAGCGGGATCCCACAGATACGCAGTATTTT	CASSFSSKRDPTDTQYF
TRBV5-1	TRBD2	-	TRBJ2-7	TGCGCCAGCTCGGGGACTAGCGGGAACTCCTACGAGCAGTACTTC	CASSGTSGNSYEQYF
TRBV12-3/TRBV12-4	-	-	TRBJ2-1	TGTGCCAGCAGTTTGGGCAATGAGCAGTTCTTC	CASSLGNEQFF
TRBV5-5	TRBD2	-	TRBJ2-1	TGTGCCAGCAGCACCGGACTAGCGGGGCGCCCTGAGCAGTTCTTC	CASSTGLAGRPEQFF
TRBV6-2/TRBV6-3	-	-	TRBJ1-3	TGTGCCAGCAGTTTAGATCCGCCCGGGACACCTGGAAACACCATATATTTT	CASSLDPPGTPGNTIYF
TRBV2	TRBD1	-	TRBJ1-6	TGTGCCAGCAGTGAATGGGACAGGACTAATTCACCCCTCCACTTT	CASSEWDRTNSPLHF
TRBV5-4	-	-	TRBJ2-5	TGTGCCAGCAGCTTGGCTCGGGCCCAACAAGAGACCCAGTACTTC	CASSLARAQQETQYF
TRBV30	TRBD1	once	TRBJ1-2	TGTGCCTGGAGTGTGACAGGGGGCTATGGCTACACCTTC	CAWSVTGGYGYTF